The clone carrying this T cell receptor (beta chain) appeared many times. Antigen specificity is unknown. The sample originates from a study of read filtering for tumor transcriptome and immune sequencing. Study-wide results and limits: Sorted CD138-negative bone marrow cells were not purified T cells.

This CDR3 has 12 amino acids. CDR1 and CDR2 (germline): MDHEN, SYDVKM. V shed 4 bases and J shed 6 bases, with 10 bases lying between them. This library used roughly 400 ng RNA and molecular barcoded adaptors spanning alpha/delta and beta/gamma chains. Via MiXCR, TCRdb re-called the reads, giving one row per CDR3 protein. The sample shows about 130,000 distinct CDR3 sequences, approximately 13% of them seen only once. V is TRBV28 and J is TRBJ2-7; D may be TRBD1 (5 bases). This TCR was sampled from a donor at least 40 years old with multiple myeloma. The sequenced sample consisted of a population of CD138-negative cells sorted from bone marrow. Here the CDR3 reads CASSSPGFEQYF. The CDR3 region has the DNA TGTGCCAGCAGTTCCCCAGGGTTCGAGCAGTACTTC.